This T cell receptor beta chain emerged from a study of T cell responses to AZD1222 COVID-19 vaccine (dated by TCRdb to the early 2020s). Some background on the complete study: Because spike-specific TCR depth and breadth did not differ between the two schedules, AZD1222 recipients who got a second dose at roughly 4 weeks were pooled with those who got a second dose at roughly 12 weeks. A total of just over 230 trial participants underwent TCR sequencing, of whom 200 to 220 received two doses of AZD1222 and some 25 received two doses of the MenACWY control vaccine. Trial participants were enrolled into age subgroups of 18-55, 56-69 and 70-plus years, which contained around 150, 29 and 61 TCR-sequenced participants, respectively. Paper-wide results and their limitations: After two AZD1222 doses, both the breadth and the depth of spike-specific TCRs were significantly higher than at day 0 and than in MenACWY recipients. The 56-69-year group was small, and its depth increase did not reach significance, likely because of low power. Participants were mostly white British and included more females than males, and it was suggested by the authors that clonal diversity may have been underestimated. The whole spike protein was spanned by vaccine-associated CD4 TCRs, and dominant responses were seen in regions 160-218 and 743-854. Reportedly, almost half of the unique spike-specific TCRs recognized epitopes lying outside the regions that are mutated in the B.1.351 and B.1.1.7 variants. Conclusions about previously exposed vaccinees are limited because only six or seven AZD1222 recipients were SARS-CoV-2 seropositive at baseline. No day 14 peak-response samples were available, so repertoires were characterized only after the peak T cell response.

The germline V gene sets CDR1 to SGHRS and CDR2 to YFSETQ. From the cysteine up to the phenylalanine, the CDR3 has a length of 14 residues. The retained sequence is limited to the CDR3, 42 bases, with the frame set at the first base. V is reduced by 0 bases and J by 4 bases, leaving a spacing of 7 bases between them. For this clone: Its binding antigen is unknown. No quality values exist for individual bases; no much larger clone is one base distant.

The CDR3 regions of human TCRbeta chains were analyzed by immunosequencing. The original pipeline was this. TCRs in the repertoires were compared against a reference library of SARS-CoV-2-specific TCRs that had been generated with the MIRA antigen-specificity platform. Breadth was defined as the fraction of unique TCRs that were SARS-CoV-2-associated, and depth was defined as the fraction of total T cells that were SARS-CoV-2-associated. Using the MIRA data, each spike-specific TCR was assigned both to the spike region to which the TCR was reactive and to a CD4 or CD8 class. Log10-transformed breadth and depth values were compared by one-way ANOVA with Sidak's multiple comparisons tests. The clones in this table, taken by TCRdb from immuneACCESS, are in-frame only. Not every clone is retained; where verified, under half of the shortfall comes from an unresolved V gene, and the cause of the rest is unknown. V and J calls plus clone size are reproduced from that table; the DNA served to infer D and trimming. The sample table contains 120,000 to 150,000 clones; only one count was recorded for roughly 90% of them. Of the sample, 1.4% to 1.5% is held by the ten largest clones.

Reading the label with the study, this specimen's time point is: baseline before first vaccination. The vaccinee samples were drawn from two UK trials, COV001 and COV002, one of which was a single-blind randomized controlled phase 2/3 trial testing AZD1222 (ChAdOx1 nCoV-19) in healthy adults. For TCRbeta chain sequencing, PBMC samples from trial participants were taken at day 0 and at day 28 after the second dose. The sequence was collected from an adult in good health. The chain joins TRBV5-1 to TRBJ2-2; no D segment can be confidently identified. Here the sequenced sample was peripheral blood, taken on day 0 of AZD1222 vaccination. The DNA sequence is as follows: TGCGCCAGCAGCTTGGAAATGAGCACCGGGGAGCTGTTTTTT. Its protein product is CASSLEMSTGELFF.